This TCR beta chain appears in the sequencing data of a study of OX40 agonist ivuxolimab in advanced cancers. For the wider study: Ivuxolimab, which targeted the costimulatory receptor OX40 (CD134), was an agonistic, fully human IgG2 monoclonal antibody. Partial responses occurred in three dose-escalation patients, of whom one had hepatocellular carcinoma and two had cutaneous melanoma. Of the 52 patients in dose escalation, approximately 20 had hepatocellular carcinoma, some 15 had melanoma, 9 had renal cell carcinoma and 9 had head and neck cancer. Intravenous ivuxolimab was administered to patients every 2 weeks at six dose levels: 0.01, 0.1, 0.3, 1.5, 3 and 10 mg/kg. The paper reports the monotherapy dose-escalation portion (N of about 56 patients) of the phase I ivuxolimab trial. The dose-escalation cohort was 80% to 90% male with a mean age of around 62 years, ranging from 23 to 79. Patients were allowed to have had prior anti-PD-1, anti-PD-L1 or anti-CTLA-4 therapy, and more than 35% of the dose-escalation patients had been treated with checkpoint inhibitors. The purpose of peripheral TCRbeta sequencing was to test whether ivuxolimab changed TCR sequence diversity and led to clonal T-cell expansion.

What the study reported, not specific to this receptor: Which antigens the clonally expanded peripheral T cells were specific for was not determined. After ivuxolimab, CD8+ T cells had more expanded clones than CD4+ T cells on average. At doses from 0.1 to 3.0 mg/kg, clonal expansion was seen in both CD4+ and CD8+ blood T cells between baseline and week 6. In partial responders in the 0.1-3.0 mg/kg groups, normalized peripheral clonal expansion was found to be among the lowest, especially among CD8+ T cells. Low levels of normalized T-cell clonal expansion were also seen in some patients who did not respond.

CDR1 and CDR2 (MDHEN, SYDVKM) derive from the germline V gene. Including the terminal cysteine and phenylalanine, the CDR3 comprises 14 residues. Only CDR3 DNA is held: 42 bases, read in frame from base 1. Trimming leaves V shorter by 8 bases and J shorter by 1 base, with the junction holding 7 bases beyond the gene matches. For sequencing of the TCRbeta CDR3 region, genomic DNA was extracted from the sorted cells. The immunoSEQ Assay was used to sequence the TCRbeta CDR3 regions. TCRdb took over this immuneACCESS table, retaining in-frame rearrangements with V and J assigned. Such tables are incomplete; in checked studies, under half of the missing clones stem from an unresolved V gene, and the remainder is unexplained. The sample has 30,000 to 40,000 clones on record, around nine tenths of them singletons. Around 9% of the sample is in the top ten clones. The trial excluded patients who had a history of autoimmune disease or who were on systemic immunosuppression. Peripheral blood for TCR sequencing was collected from all dose cohorts at baseline, on cycle 4 day 1, and on cycle 7 day 1. Samples came from an open-label, multicenter, first-in-human phase I dose-escalation trial of ivuxolimab. Adults with locally advanced or metastatic head and neck squamous cell, hepatocellular, melanoma or renal cell carcinoma were enrolled in the trial. Before TCR sequencing, CD4+ and CD8+ T cells were separately sorted from peripheral blood.

With respect to this clone: There is no known antigen for this receptor. Within one base of it there is no much larger clone, and no base qualities were kept.

The source is an adult with an advanced solid tumor such as melanoma, head and neck, liver or kidney cancer. The rearrangement joined TRBV28 to TRBJ2-7, with 8 bases matching TRBD1. Here the sequenced sample was CD4+ or CD8+ T cells sorted from blood, taken in a trial of the OX40 agonist ivuxolimab. The DNA sequence follows: TGTGCCAGCGGCAGGACAGGGAGGTCCTACGAGCAGTACTTC. Protein translation: CASGRTGRSYEQYF. When the CDR3 is completed using the reference TRBV28 and TRBJ2-7 genes on either side, the full variable domain is DVKVTQSSRYLVKRTGEKVFLECVQDMDHENMFWYRQDPGLGLRLIYFSYDVKMKEKGDIPEGYSVSREKKERFSLILESASTNQTSMYLCASGRTGRSYEQYFGPGTRLTVT.